This TCR beta chain came from a study of blood T cell repertoires in COVID-19. Germline CDR1 and CDR2: WSHSY and SAAADI. The CDR3 has 14 amino acids. The V gene end was trimmed by 0 bases and the J gene end by 11 bases; junction bases not matched to a gene: 3. Source study methods: Amplification of reference gene primers was used by the study to estimate nucleated cell counts. Assay used: immunoSEQ multiplex PCR; TCRdb lists only in-frame clones, some missing. V, J and clone size are those of that table, while D and trimming were read from the DNA. The profile covers 200,000 to 250,000 clones, with about four fifths appearing a single time and about 4.8% taken by the ten largest. Participants were aged roughly 18 to 95 years, lived in some 23 US areas, and enrolled virtually. Assignments of participants to cohorts depended upon their own reported clinical history. People in the exposed group encountered a COVID-19 case within 2 weeks before entering the study.

The sequence was collected from a woman aged 45 to 65 who had been exposed to COVID-19. Sequencing was performed on PBMCs or T cells enriched from blood (not recorded which). J is TRBJ1-4 and V is TRBV10-2, with TRBD1 matching 10 bases. CDR3 nucleotide sequence: TGCGCCAGCAGTGAGTCGACAGGGGGCGGCAAACTGTTTTTT. Protein: CASSESTGGGKLFF.